This T cell receptor beta chain derives from a study of blood T cell repertoires in COVID-19 (dated by TCRdb to about 2020). Turning to the overall study: Samples covering the acute and convalescent phases of COVID-19 were provided by collaborators in the United States, Italy and Spain. The prospective study material was composed of cDNA or gDNA derived from T cells, B-cell-depleted T cells, or PBMCs. The dataset comprised deeply sampled blood TCRbeta repertoires from subjects exposed to, actively infected with, or recovered from COVID-19. A freely available public database, intended as a resource for researchers studying the immune response to SARS-CoV-2, is where the repertoires were released. The samples were drawn from two sources: the first 160 participants of the ongoing ImmuneRACE study, and fewer than 1,500 subjects contributed by 6 global collaborators. The sample metadata nearly always contained a de-identified subject ID, COVID-19 status, age in years and sex. HLA class I and class II types, where available, came from metadata supplied by the sample provider rather than from assay-based typing. Beyond this particular receptor, the publication reports: The quantity of clinical and demographic metadata differed by source and by participant and was supplied without curation.

From the cysteine through the phenylalanine, the CDR3 covers 15 amino acids. Only the CDR3 region is kept as DNA, spanning 45 bases read in frame from base 1. According to the germline V gene, CDR1 reads MNHEY and CDR2 reads SVGAGI. Trimming takes 6 bases off V and 5 bases off J; junction bases not matched to a gene: 12. Collaborating institutions collected whole blood in K2EDTA tubes following their own protocols. For TCRbeta analysis, collaborator samples were shipped as frozen whole blood, as isolated PBMCs, or as DNA extracted from either sample type. TCRbeta CDR3 regions were amplified from genomic DNA using the immunoSEQ Assay, a bias-controlled multiplex PCR. The published analysis was carried out like this. Nucleated cell counts per sample were estimated from amplification of reference gene primers within the assay. To quantify the absolute abundance of each unique TCRbeta CDR3 rearrangement, sequence reads were collapsed and filtered. For each sample, productive Simpson clonality was calculated as the square root of Simpson's diversity index over productive rearrangements. This immuneACCESS table, as held by TCRdb, lists in-frame sequences with V and J called but not all clones. Of the missing ones, under half trace to an unresolved V gene in checked studies; the others have no known cause. V, J and clone size were drawn from that table, and D and trimming were deduced from the DNA. This sample has roughly 250,000 clones in its table, and about 70% of those were observed once. The ten largest clonotypes hold about 3.1% of the sample.

To note about this clone: Its recognized antigen is unknown. Base qualities are not at hand, and no much larger clone is one base apart.

Recombination connected TRBV6-5 to TRBJ1-2; TRBD1 fits 7 bases in the junction. Sequences were obtained from peripheral blood. The TCR sequence derives from a woman over 75 with acute or convalescent COVID-19. The nucleotides are TGTGCCAGCAGATCACCGGGACAGCAAGAGTATGGCTACACCTTC. This codes for CASRSPGQQEYGYTF.